This entry describes one T cell receptor (beta chain). Its antigen is not known. The data were taken from a study of CD8 T cells in ankylosing spondylitis. Study-wide results and limits: Made up of about eight highly homologous variants, a TCR beta motif appeared characteristic of ankylosing spondylitis blood.

One entry per CDR3 protein, called by TCRdb with MiXCR from the 5' RACE reads. The table includes 670,000 or so distinct CDR3 sequences, roughly 19% detected once. The CDR3 has 14 residues. Germline V gene data show CDR1 as MNHNS and CDR2 as SASEGT. The ends were cut back, 8 bases at V and 0 bases at J, with 14 bases in the middle. This clonotype originated in a male donor with ankylosing spondylitis. Material: blood, either unsorted or a sorted T cell fraction (not recorded which). The chain uses TRBV6-1 and TRBJ2-7; TRBD1 might be the D (5 bases). CDR3 nucleotides: TGTGCCAGCCGCGGACACAGTAGCTCCTACGAGCAGTACTTC. Amino acids: CASRGHSSSYEQYF.